What follows are 18 T cell receptor beta chains derived from one specimen sequenced in a study of siplizumab effects on memory and regulatory T cells. Assay: immunoSEQ multiplex PCR; the TCRdb copy retains only in-frame clones and omits some. The repertoire holds about 100,000 clones, roughly nine tenths seen once, with 0.9% to 1.4% in the top ten. Sequenced sample: CD4+ T cells sorted from blood. The receptors shown here come from a human donor in good health.

The chain joins TRBV7-9 to TRBJ2-1, with 8 bases identical to TRBD2. The trim removed 5 bases at V and 2 bases at J, leaving 8 bases unmatched. The CDR3 sequence is 16 residues long. Germline CDR1 SEHNR, CDR2 FQNEAQ (reference sequence). CDR3 amino acids: CASSPFKAGAYNEQFF. CDR3 nucleotides: TGTGCCAGCAGCCCATTTAAAGCGGGGGCCTACAATGAGCAGTTCTTC.

The chain combines TRBV4-2 with TRBJ2-3; possibly TRBD1 or TRBD2 for D (5 bases each). V was cut by 6 bases and J by 4 bases, with 14 bases left in between. Germline CDR1 and CDR2: LGHNA and YNFKEQ. The CDR3 extends over 14 amino acids. CDR3 sequence: CASSPLRGADTQYF. DNA of the CDR3: TGTGCCAGCAGTCCGTTAAGGGGAGCAGATACGCAGTATTTT.

The chain recombines TRBV4-1 with TRBJ2-7, with no clear D. V was cut by 4 bases and J by 0 bases, with 13 bases left in between. Germline V gene sequence: CDR1 MGHRA, CDR2 YSYEKL. The CDR3 extends over 15 amino acids. For the CDR3, the DNA is TGCGCCAGCAGCCCCCGGGCTAGTATCTCCTACGAGCAGTACTTC. Its translation: CASSPRASISYEQYF.

The CDR3 loop reads CSARNNEQFF. The CDR3 nucleotides read TGCAGTGCTAGGAACAATGAGCAGTTCTTC. The chain couples TRBV20-1 to TRBJ2-1, with D unresolved. From germline, CDR1 is DFQATT and CDR2 SNEGSKA (reference sequence). V dropped 3 bases and J dropped 5 bases, with 2 bases sitting between them. CDR3 length equals 10 residues.

CDR3 nucleotide sequence: TGTGCCAGCAGTTTCGGACGGCCTACCTCCTACGAGCAGTACTTC. Amino acid sequence: CASSFGRPTSYEQYF. The chain has TRBV27 and TRBJ2-7; D unresolved. The V gene's germline CDR1 is MNHEY and CDR2 SMNVEV (reference sequence). The CDR3 sequence is 15 residues long. V lost 3 bases and J 0 bases, leaving 12 bases between the germline ends.

J is TRBJ2-2 and V is TRBV30, with 13 bases aligning to TRBD2. V dropped 2 bases and J dropped 0; count of bases not matched to a gene: 3. This CDR3 comprises 17 residues. Germline values: CDR1 GTSNPN, CDR2 SVGIG (reference sequence). CDR3 amino acids: CAWSRLAGGTNTGELFF. The CDR3 region has the DNA TGTGCCTGGAGTAGACTAGCGGGAGGAACGAACACCGGGGAGCTGTTTTTT.

The chain is built from TRBV9 and TRBJ2-1, with 10 bases matching TRBD2. This CDR3 has 15 amino acids. Trimming removed 7 bases from V and 5 bases from J; junction bases left unmatched: 9. Per the germline V gene, CDR1 is SGDLS and CDR2 is YYNGEE. This CDR3 is CASGPGTSAHNEQFF. In DNA, the CDR3 is TGTGCCAGCGGGCCAGGGACTAGCGCGCACAATGAGCAGTTCTTC.

This chain uses TRBV18 with TRBJ2-7; possible D gene TRBD2, 5 bases. Trimming shortened V by 2 bases and J by 4 bases, and 12 bases separated the two germline ends. Germline V gives CDR1 KGHSH, CDR2 LQKENI. CDR3 length equals 14 residues. This chain's CDR3 is CASSPGLGSYEQYF. In DNA, the CDR3 is TGTGCCAGCTCACCAGGGCTAGGGAGTTACGAGCAGTACTTC.

The chain recombines TRBV5-1 with TRBJ2-3, with TRBD1 matching over 8 bases. The V segment lost 4 bases and the J segment 0 bases; nucleotides outside the gene matches: 7. The CDR3 sequence is 16 residues long. The germline V gene has CDR1 SGHRS and CDR2 YFSETQ. DNA of the CDR3: TGCGCCAGCAGCCCGGTGACAGGGGCTAGCACAGATACGCAGTATTTT. The encoded protein is CASSPVTGASTDTQYF.

CDR3 sequence: CASSYDGVGTYEQYF. CDR3 bases: TGTGCCAGCAGTTACGATGGGGTTGGGACCTACGAGCAGTACTTC. V gene TRBV6-5 combines with J gene TRBJ2-7; D remains ambiguous. CDR3 length: 15 amino acids. CDR1 MNHEY and CDR2 SVGAGI come from the germline V gene. The ends were cut back, 2 bases at V and 2 bases at J, with 13 bases in the middle.

The rearrangement uses TRBV5-1 and TRBJ2-2, with TRBD1 matching over 10 bases. Germline CDR1 SGHRS, CDR2 YFSETQ. The CDR3 covers 15 residues. J gave up 5 bases and V 4 bases, and 5 bases lay outside the gene matches. This CDR3 reads CASSMTGGRTGELFF. The DNA of the CDR3 is TGCGCCAGCAGCATGACAGGGGGCCGGACCGGGGAGCTGTTTTTT.

This clone was recorded a few times. V is TRBV28 and J is TRBJ1-5; the match to TRBD1 covers 7 bases. The length of the CDR3 is 14 residues. J was trimmed by 5 bases and V by 8 bases; bases with no gene match: 9. Germline V gives CDR1 MDHEN, CDR2 SYDVKM. This chain's CDR3 is CASLSEGAYQPQHF. DNA of the CDR3: TGTGCCAGCCTTTCGGAGGGGGCATATCAGCCCCAGCATTTT.

The chain has TRBV18 and TRBJ2-7, with 7 positions matching TRBD2. The J segment lost 0 bases and the V segment lost 3 bases, leaving 8 bases of the junction unmatched. Per germline, CDR1 KGHSH and CDR2 LQKENI. The CDR3 is 16 residues long. CDR3 sequence: CASSPLAAGSSYEQYF. In DNA, the CDR3 is TGTGCCAGCTCACCTCTAGCGGCCGGGAGCTCCTACGAGCAGTACTTC.

V is TRBV6-5 and J is TRBJ2-3; D is unclear. Germline V lookup: CDR1 MNHEY, CDR2 SVGAGI. Trimming took off 6 bases at V and 15 bases at J, with 25 bases between the two ends. The CDR3 has 14 amino acids. This CDR3 reads CASRITLLGLGDYF. For the CDR3, the DNA is TGTGCCAGCAGGATCACACTTCTAGGTCTAGGAGACTATTTT.

The sample holds one count of this clone. This chain connects TRBV27 to TRBJ1-2; D gene unclear. CDR3 size: 13 residues. Deletions cut 5 bases from V and 7 bases from J, with 14 bases between. Germline CDR1 MNHEY, CDR2 SMNVEV (reference sequence). The CDR3 loop reads CASSPNLVGGYTF. The CDR3 DNA follows: TGTGCCAGCAGTCCTAACCTAGTGGGTGGCTACACCTTC.

The CDR3 sequence: CASSLDTGTGLRLFF. Written as DNA, the CDR3 is TGCGCCAGCAGCTTGGACACCGGGACAGGGCTGCGGCTGTTTTTT. V usage is TRBV5-1 and J usage is TRBJ2-2, with TRBD1 matching over 9 bases. The CDR3 length is 15 residues. V lost 0 bases and J lost 13; bases outside the gene matches: 10. The V gene's germline CDR1 is SGHRS and CDR2 YFSETQ.

The chain combines TRBV6-5 with TRBJ1-1; D is possibly TRBD1 (6 bases). The CDR3 consists of 14 residues. Trimming took 3 bases from V and 5 from J, leaving 13 bases between them. Germline values: CDR1 MNHEY, CDR2 SVGAGI. The CDR3: CASSYSTGGTEAFF. As DNA, the CDR3 is TGTGCCAGCAGTTATTCGACAGGAGGTACTGAAGCTTTCTTT.

The chain links TRBV5-6 to TRBJ2-4, with no clear D. This CDR3 spans 12 amino acids. V lost 0 bases and J lost 7, with 5 bases in between. CDR1 and CDR2 from the germline V gene are SGHDT and YYEEEE. The CDR3 DNA sequence: TGTGCCAGCAGCTTGGGCAGGAACATTCAGTACTTC. Amino acid sequence: CASSLGRNIQYF.